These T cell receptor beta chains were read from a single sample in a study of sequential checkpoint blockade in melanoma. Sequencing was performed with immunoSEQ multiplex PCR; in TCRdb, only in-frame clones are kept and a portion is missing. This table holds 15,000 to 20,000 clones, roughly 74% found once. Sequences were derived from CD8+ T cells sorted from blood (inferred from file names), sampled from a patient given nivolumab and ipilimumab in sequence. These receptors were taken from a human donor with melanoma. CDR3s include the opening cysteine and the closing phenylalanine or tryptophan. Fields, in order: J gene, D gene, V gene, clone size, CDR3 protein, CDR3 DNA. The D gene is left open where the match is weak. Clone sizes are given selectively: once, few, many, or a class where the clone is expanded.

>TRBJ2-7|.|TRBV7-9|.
CASSASTVEQYF
TGTGCCAGCAGCGCCTCGACTGTGGAGCAGTACTTC
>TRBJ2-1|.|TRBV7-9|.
CASSPKDSYNEQFF
TGTGCCAGCAGCCCAAAGGACTCATACAATGAGCAGTTCTTC
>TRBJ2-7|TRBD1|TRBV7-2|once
CASSLATGGYYEQYF
TGTGCCAGCAGCTTAGCGACAGGGGGCTACTACGAGCAGTACTTC
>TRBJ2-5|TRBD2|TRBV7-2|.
CASSPLAGRGETQYF
TGTGCCAGCAGCCCCCTAGCGGGACGGGGAGAGACCCAGTACTTC
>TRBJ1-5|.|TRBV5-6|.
CASSSGGSNQPQHF
TGTGCCAGCAGCTCGGGTGGGAGCAATCAGCCCCAGCATTTT
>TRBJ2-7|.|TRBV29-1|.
CSVAGNSYEQYF
TGCAGCGTGGCCGGGAACTCCTACGAGCAGTACTTC
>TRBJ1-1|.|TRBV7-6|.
CASSLVPGTHPSEAFF
TGTGCCAGCAGCTTAGTTCCAGGTACCCATCCCTCTGAAGCTTTCTTT
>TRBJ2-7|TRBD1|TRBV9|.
CASSGGTGFYEQYF
TGTGCCAGCAGCGGGGGGACAGGGTTCTACGAGCAGTACTTC
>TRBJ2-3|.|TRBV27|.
CASSGQSYTDTQYF
TGTGCCAGCAGTGGACAGTCCTACACAGATACGCAGTATTTT
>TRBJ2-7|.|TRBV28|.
CASSSREGFEQYF
TGTGCCAGCAGTTCTCGGGAAGGGTTCGAGCAGTACTTC
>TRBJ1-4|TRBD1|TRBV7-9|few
CASSRDRDREKLFF
TGTGCCAGCAGCCGGGACAGGGATCGTGAAAAACTGTTTTTT
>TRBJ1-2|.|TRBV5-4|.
CASSLGMEGGGYTF
TGTGCCAGCAGCTTGGGTATGGAGGGTGGTGGCTACACCTTC
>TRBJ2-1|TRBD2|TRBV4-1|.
CASSQESDSGREQFF
TGCGCCAGCAGCCAAGAGTCCGATAGCGGGAGGGAGCAGTTCTTC
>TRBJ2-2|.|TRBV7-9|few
CASSLGTETGELFF
TGTGCCAGCAGCTTAGGGACAGAGACCGGGGAGCTGTTTTTT
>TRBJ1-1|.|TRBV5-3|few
CASSPYTNTEAFF
TGTGCCAGCAGCCCTTACACGAACACTGAAGCTTTCTTT